Listed below are T cell receptor beta chains from one sample, sequenced in a study of T cells in Graves' hyperthyroidism and ophthalmopathy. MiXCR, run by TCRdb on the multiplex PCR reads, gives a single entry per CDR3 protein. The table includes about 96,000 distinct CDR3 sequences, about half detected once. The material sequenced was blood. The receptors derive from a middle-aged woman with Graves' hyperthyroidism. Each CDR3 is given with its conserved first and last residue. The D gene is left open where the match is weak. Clone size is stated in some rows and not others, as once, few, many or a class when expanded.

clone_size	d_call	v_call	j_call	cdr3_nt	cdr3_aa
-	TRBD2	TRBV7-9	TRBJ2-2	TGTGCCAGCAGCTTATACGGGAGGGCGAGCACCGGGGAGCTGTTTTTT	CASSLYGRASTGELFF
few	-	TRBV25-1	TRBJ1-1	TGTGCCAGCAGGGGGGCAGGGCGGGGGAACACTGAAGCTTTCTTT	CASRGAGRGNTEAFF
few	-	TRBV7-9	TRBJ1-1	TGTGCCAGCAGTAATCAGGCGAACACTGAAGCTTTCTTT	CASSNQANTEAFF
-	TRBD1	TRBV20-1	TRBJ2-7	TGCAGTGCTAGAGATCCTCGGACAGGGGACAACGAGCAGTACTTC	CSARDPRTGDNEQYF
-	-	TRBV7-9	TRBJ1-1	TGTGCCAGCAGCAGCAGCAGGGACGGAAATAGGAACACTGAAGCTTTCTTT	CASSSSRDGNRNTEAFF
-	TRBD1	TRBV2	TRBJ1-4	TGTGCCAGCAGAGCCGGGACAGGGGAACTGTTTTTT	CASRAGTGELFF
-	-	TRBV20-1	TRBJ1-5	TGCAGTGCCACCGCGGCGGGGAGCAATCAGCCCCAGCATTTT	CSATAAGSNQPQHF
many	TRBD1	TRBV24-1	TRBJ1-2	TGTGCCACCGGGGGACAGGGGGACTATGGCTACACCTTC	CATGGQGDYGYTF
-	-	TRBV10-3	TRBJ2-2	TGTGCCATCAGTGAACGGATACCCTACGAGCTGTTTTTT	CAISERIPYELFF
-	-	TRBV29-1	TRBJ2-6	TGCAGCGTTGAAAGCCAGGGGGGTACTGAAGCTTTC	CSVESQGGTEAF
-	-	TRBV29-1	TRBJ2-2	TGCAGCGTTGAAGGTTCAGGGAACACCGGGGAGCTGTTTTTT	CSVEGSGNTGELFF
few	TRBD2	TRBV2	TRBJ2-5	TGTGCCAGCAGTGAGCGGGAGGGATCGGAGACCCAGTACTTC	CASSEREGSETQYF
-	TRBD1	TRBV2	TRBJ1-1	TGTGCCAGCAGTCCACCCAGTACGGGACAGATAAACACTGAAGCTTTCTTT	CASSPPSTGQINTEAFF
-	TRBD1	TRBV5-1	TRBJ2-7	TGCGCCAGCAGCCGCGGGACAGGGGGCAGTGTAGGCGAGCAGTACTTC	CASSRGTGGSVGEQYF
-	-	TRBV5-5	TRBJ1-1	TGTGCCAGCAGCTTGTATACCCGGGACACTGAAGCTTTCTTT	CASSLYTRDTEAFF
many	-	TRBV5-4	TRBJ1-2	TGTGCCAGCAGCTTGTTGGGGAACTATGGCTACACCTTC	CASSLLGNYGYTF
-	TRBD2	TRBV9	TRBJ2-5	TGTGCCAGCAGTTACTCACGCGGACTAGCGGGAGTCAGGGAGACCCAGTACTTC	CASSYSRGLAGVRETQYF
-	-	TRBV20-1	TRBJ2-7	TGCAGTGCTAGGACGGGACATACCTACGAGCAGTACTTC	CSARTGHTYEQYF
many	-	TRBV9	TRBJ2-2	TGTGCCAGCAGCCCAACTATCACCAGGGGCACCGGGGAGCTGTTTTTT	CASSPTITRGTGELFF